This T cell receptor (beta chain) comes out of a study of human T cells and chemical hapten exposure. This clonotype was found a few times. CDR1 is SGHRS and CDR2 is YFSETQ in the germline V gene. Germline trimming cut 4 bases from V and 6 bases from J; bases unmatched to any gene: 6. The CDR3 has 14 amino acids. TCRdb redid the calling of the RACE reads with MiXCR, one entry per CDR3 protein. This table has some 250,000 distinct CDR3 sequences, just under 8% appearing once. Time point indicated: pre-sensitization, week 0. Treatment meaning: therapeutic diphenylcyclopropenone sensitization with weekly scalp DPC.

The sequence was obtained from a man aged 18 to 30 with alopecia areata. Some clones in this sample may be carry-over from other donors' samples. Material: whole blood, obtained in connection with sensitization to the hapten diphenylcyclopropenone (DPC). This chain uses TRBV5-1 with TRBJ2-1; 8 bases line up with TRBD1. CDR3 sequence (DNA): TGCGCCAGCAGCCAGGACAGGGCAGGCAATGAGCAGTTCTTC. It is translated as CASSQDRAGNEQFF.